Below, 31 T cell receptor beta chains from the same sample are listed, as sequenced in a study of patients and donors after allogeneic stem cell transplantation. Each CDR3 protein is one row after TCRdb ran MiXCR on the RT-PCR reads. The profile shows 15,000 to 20,000 distinct CDR3 sequences, around 5.3% of them singletons. Sequenced: blood, either unsorted or a sorted T cell fraction (not recorded which). Every receptor here comes from a human donor who was either an allogeneic HSCT recipient or a stem cell or donor lymphocyte infusion donor (not recorded which). It is not recorded whose cells these are; they may come from a transplant donor.

This clonotype was found many times. The chain couples TRBV5-1 to TRBJ1-1; D unclear. Trimming took off 0 bases at V and 2 bases at J, with 8 bases between the two ends. The CDR3 spans 14 residues. Germline V gene data show CDR1 as SGHRS and CDR2 as YFSETQ. Here the CDR3 reads CASSLVLENTEAFF. The CDR3 DNA reads TGCGCCAGCAGCTTGGTTTTGGAAAACACTGAAGCTTTCTTT.

This clonotype was observed at least ten times. CDR3: CASSLGQVNYGYTF. In DNA, the CDR3 is TGTGCCAGCAGCTTAGGGCAGGTGAACTATGGCTACACCTTC. The chain carries TRBV7-9 and TRBJ1-2; no clear D gene. This CDR3 has 14 amino acids. CDR1 is SEHNR and CDR2 is FQNEAQ in the germline V gene (reference sequence). V lost 1 base, J lost 2 bases, and 8 bases lay in between.

This clonotype was counted ten times or more. The gene calls are TRBV7-9 and TRBJ2-1; 7 nucleotides match TRBD2. V lost 2 bases, J lost 3 bases, and 4 bases stayed unmatched. Germline CDR1 reads SEHNR; CDR2 reads FQNEAQ (reference sequence). The CDR3 sequence is 15 residues long. CDR3 bases: TGTGCCAGCAGCTTATGGCGGGGGAACTACAATGAGCAGTTCTTC. Amino acids: CASSLWRGNYNEQFF.

Only a few counts were recorded for this clonotype. This chain joins TRBV18 and TRBJ1-3, with 10 bases fitting TRBD1. Looked up from germline, CDR1 is KGHSH and CDR2 is LQKENI. V shed 6 bases and J 8 bases; nucleotides not matched to a gene: 7. The CDR3 is 14 amino acids. The CDR3 region has the DNA TGTGCCAGCTCGTCGACAGGGGGCGGGGACACCATATATTTT. This sequence encodes CASSSTGGGDTIYF.

This clonotype was counted many times. The chain recombines TRBV7-9 with TRBJ1-1; 11 nucleotides agree with TRBD1. The V gene end was trimmed by 5 bases and the J gene end by 1 base; junction bases not matched to a gene: 6. The CDR3 consists of 16 residues. CDR1 is SEHNR and CDR2 is FQNEAQ in the germline V gene (reference sequence). The CDR3 protein is CASSGQGAPRNTEAFF. The CDR3, as DNA: TGTGCCAGCAGCGGACAGGGGGCGCCGAGGAACACTGAAGCTTTCTTT.

This clonotype occurred many times. In DNA form, the CDR3 reads TGCAGTGCTAGGGCCCCGGGGGGCAATAGGGACGAGCAGTACTTC. Its protein is CSARAPGGNRDEQYF. The J gene is TRBJ2-7, the V gene TRBV20-1, with a weak D call TRBD2 (7 bases). V was trimmed by 3 bases and J by 5 bases, leaving 20 bases between them. The CDR3 consists of 15 residues. Germline CDR1 and CDR2: DFQATT and SNEGSKA (reference sequence).

This clonotype was seen ten or more times. This chain connects TRBV6-5 to TRBJ1-2; 8 bases align to TRBD1. The germline V gene has CDR1 MNHEY and CDR2 SVGAGI. Trimming removed 2 bases from V and 4 bases from J; junction bases left unmatched: 6. The CDR3 consists of 15 residues. This CDR3 is CASSYRQGATYGYTF. CDR3 nucleotide sequence: TGTGCCAGCAGTTACCGGCAGGGGGCAACCTATGGCTACACCTTC.

This clonotype came up many times. V gene TRBV12-3 or TRBV12-4 combines with J gene TRBJ2-7; a weak D match, TRBD2 (7 bases). Between the trimmed V and J ends, which lost 5 bases and 6 bases, there was a span of 20 bases. CDR3 length equals 15 residues. The DNA for the CDR3 is TGTGCCAGCAGTACCCGAGGGGGGGTAAGCAGCGAGCAGTACTTC. Protein sequence: CASSTRGGVSSEQYF.

This clonotype was seen once. The CDR3 loop reads CASRRGYEQYF. For the CDR3, the DNA is TGTGCCAGCAGGCGAGGGTACGAGCAGTACTTC. The V and J genes are TRBV7-9 and TRBJ2-7, with D perhaps matching TRBD2 (5 bases). Germline lookup yields CDR1 SEHNR and CDR2 FQNEAQ (reference sequence). V was pared by 6 bases and J by 4 bases, with 7 bases between. This CDR3 comprises 11 residues. Full variable domain (rest looked up from reference TRBV7-9 and TRBJ2-7): DTGVSQNPRHKITKRGQNVTFRCDPISEHNRLYWYRQTLGQGPEFLTYFQNEAQLEKSRLLSDRFSAERPKGSFSTLEIQRTEQGDSAMYLCASRRGYEQYFGPGTRLTVT.

In its sample, this clonotype was seen a few times. The V and J genes are TRBV4-1 and TRBJ2-4; D may be TRBD2 (5 bases). Looked up from germline, CDR1 is MGHRA and CDR2 is YSYEKL. The CDR3 extends over 14 amino acids. Trimming removed 4 bases from V and 3 bases from J, with 10 bases in between. In nucleotides, the CDR3 is TGCGCCAGCAGCCCCGGGGTAGGCAAAAACATTCAGTACTTC. Protein product: CASSPGVGKNIQYF.

This clonotype occurred a few times. V usage is TRBV4-1 and J usage is TRBJ2-1, with TRBD1 matching over 9 bases. Trimming took 2 bases from V and 3 from J; bases not matched to a gene: 5. The germline CDR1 and CDR2 sequences are MGHRA and YSYEKL. The CDR3 runs to 16 residues. CDR3 region: CASSQSDRGNYNEQFF. The CDR3 DNA reads TGCGCCAGCAGCCAATCGGACAGGGGCAACTACAATGAGCAGTTCTTC.

This clonotype was found once. This may be a read error: a much more frequent sequence differs by one nucleotide. The chain is built from TRBV3-1 and TRBJ1-6; weak D call: TRBD1 (5 bases). The germline V gene encodes CDR1 LGHDT and CDR2 YNNKEL (reference sequence). Trimming removed 3 bases at V and 10 bases at J, with 19 bases between. The CDR3 is made up of 16 amino acids. The CDR3 bases are TGTGCCAGCAGCCAGCCCGGCGGGGGTGGAGGGTCACCCCTCCACTTT. Translation: CASSQPGGGGGSPLHF.

This clonotype appeared many times. V usage is TRBV20-1 and J usage is TRBJ2-5; 10 nucleotides agree with TRBD2. After removal of 4 bases from V and 3 bases from J, the junction contained 8 bases not matched to a gene. This CDR3 is 15 amino acids long. From germline, CDR1 is DFQATT and CDR2 SNEGSKA (reference sequence). Here the CDR3 reads CSATPAGGAKETQYF. The CDR3 nucleotides read TGCAGTGCTACCCCAGCGGGAGGGGCGAAAGAGACCCAGTACTTC.

This chain joins TRBV19 and TRBJ2-2, with 7 bases lining up with TRBD2. Germline assignment: CDR1 LNHDA and CDR2 SQIVND (reference sequence). The ends lost 5 bases at V and 6 bases at J; junction bases unmatched: 6. There are 14 residues in the CDR3. The CDR3 is CASSAGARAGELFF. The CDR3 DNA reads TGTGCCAGTAGTGCGGGAGCTCGAGCCGGGGAGCTGTTTTTT.

This clonotype showed up just a few times. The chain has TRBV6-1 and TRBJ2-7; TRBD1 matches 10 bases. Trimming cost V 10 bases and J 6 bases; bases outside gene matches: 15. Germline V CDR1 and CDR2: MNHNS, SASEGT. There are 15 residues in the CDR3. CDR3: CAILRTTGGASEQYF. The CDR3 bases are TGTGCCATACTAAGAACGACAGGGGGCGCGTCCGAGCAGTACTTC.

The sample holds many counts of this clonotype. The rearrangement links TRBV6-5 to TRBJ2-3; D gene uncertain. The CDR3 length is 14 residues. V was cut by 3 bases and J by 6 bases, with 13 bases left in between. Germline V CDR1 and CDR2: MNHEY, SVGAGI. This chain's CDR3 is CASSYSPREDTQYF. CDR3 nucleotides: TGTGCCAGCAGTTATAGCCCCAGAGAGGATACGCAGTATTTT.

This clonotype was found many times. The chain couples TRBV9 to TRBJ1-6, with 10 bases aligning to TRBD1. Germline V gene data show CDR1 as SGDLS and CDR2 as YYNGEE. This CDR3 has 17 residues. Trimming took 3 bases from V and 2 from J; bases not matched to a gene: 5. CDR3 region: CASSAPTGGAYNSPLHF. For the CDR3, the DNA is TGTGCCAGCAGCGCCCCGACAGGGGGCGCCTATAATTCACCCCTCCACTTT.

The chain has TRBV3-1 and TRBJ2-7; 7 bases are a match to TRBD2. The J segment lost 0 bases and the V segment lost 3 bases, leaving 14 bases of the junction unmatched. Germline V gene sequence: CDR1 LGHDT, CDR2 YNNKEL (reference sequence). This CDR3 is built from 18 residues. CDR3 DNA: TGTGCCAGCAGCCATCGGACTAGTCCAACGGGTGGCTCCTACGAGCAGTACTTC. It is translated as CASSHRTSPTGGSYEQYF.

Ten or more counts support this clonotype. The chain employs TRBV6-2 or TRBV6-3 and TRBJ1-6; D may be TRBD1 (5 bases). This CDR3 spans 12 amino acids. Trimming shortened V by 5 bases and J by 10 bases, and 9 bases separated the two germline ends. Germline V gives CDR1 MNHEY, CDR2 SVGEGT. CDR3 region: CASSQGISPLHF. CDR3 DNA sequence: TGTGCCAGCAGTCAGGGTATATCACCCCTCCACTTT.

There are many counts of this clonotype. The V call is TRBV6-5, the J call TRBJ2-7; TRBD1 matches 8 bases. Looked up from germline, CDR1 is MNHEY and CDR2 is SVGAGI. The length of the CDR3 is 16 residues. The V segment lost 2 bases and the J segment 4 bases; nucleotides outside the gene matches: 10. CDR3 nucleotides: TGTGCCAGCAGTTACGGTGGGACAGGCTCCGTTTACGAGCAGTACTTC. Translation gives CASSYGGTGSVYEQYF.

This clonotype showed up many times. The chain recombines TRBV7-9 with TRBJ1-5; no clear D. V gave up 4 bases and J gave up 6 bases, with 13 bases separating them. The CDR3 contains 14 residues. Per the germline V gene, CDR1 is SEHNR and CDR2 is FQNEAQ (reference sequence). CDR3 in amino acids: CASSSLQVTQPQHF. The CDR3 DNA reads TGTGCCAGCAGCTCCCTCCAAGTGACTCAGCCCCAGCATTTT. Looking up the rest from reference TRBV7-9 and TRBJ1-5 gives the full variable domain: DTGVSQNPRHKITKRGQNVTFRCDPISEHNRLYWYRQTLGQGPEFLTYFQNEAQLEKSRLLSDRFSAERPKGSFSTLEIQRTEQGDSAMYLCASSSLQVTQPQHFGDGTRLSIL.

This clonotype was detected a few times. V is TRBV15 and J is TRBJ2-7; possible D gene TRBD1, 5 bases. This CDR3 comprises 13 residues. Between the trimmed V and J ends, which lost 3 bases and 3 bases, there was a span of 9 bases. Germline lookup yields CDR1 LNHNV and CDR2 YYDKDF (reference sequence). The CDR3 DNA follows: TGTGCCACCAGCAGGGGGCAGTTCTACGAGCAGTACTTC. Translating gives CATSRGQFYEQYF.

The sample holds many counts of this clonotype. The J gene is TRBJ2-3, the V gene TRBV19; D might be TRBD1 (5 bases). V shed 5 bases and J shed 2 bases, with 11 bases lying between them. This CDR3 has 14 residues. Germline loops: CDR1 LNHDA, CDR2 SQIVND (reference sequence). The CDR3 DNA reads as TGTGCCAGTAGTGCGGCAGGGCCCACAGATACGCAGTATTTT. Translated: CASSAAGPTDTQYF.

This clonotype was seen many times. The chain couples TRBV28 to TRBJ1-2, with 7 bases aligning to TRBD1. V was pared by 6 bases and J by 5 bases, with 9 bases of the junction left unmatched. Germline V CDR1 and CDR2: MDHEN, SYDVKM. The CDR3 length is 14 residues. Here the CDR3 reads CASRSGGAGYGYTF. CDR3 DNA: TGTGCCAGCAGATCAGGGGGAGCAGGTTATGGCTACACCTTC.

The gene calls are TRBV9 and TRBJ1-3, with TRBD1 matching 8 bases. J was trimmed by 4 bases and V by 4 bases; bases with no gene match: 10. From germline, CDR1 is SGDLS and CDR2 YYNGEE. The CDR3 contains 16 residues. DNA for the CDR3: TGTGCCAGCAGCCCCAATATTGACAGGGGAGGAAACACCATATATTTT. Translation: CASSPNIDRGGNTIYF.

This clonotype was seen at least ten times. The chain carries TRBV5-1 and TRBJ2-1; 11 bases are a match to TRBD1. This CDR3 comprises 14 residues. The germline CDR1 and CDR2 sequences are SGHRS and YFSETQ. The ends lost 3 bases at V and 9 bases at J; junction bases unmatched: 5. DNA of the CDR3: TGCGCCAGCAGCTCGTGGGGGACAGGGGGTGAGCAGTTCTTC. Its translation is CASSSWGTGGEQFF.

The CDR3 DNA follows: TGTGCCAGCAGCCCGGGGCTAGCGGGGCGACGCTCCTACAATGAGCAGTTCTTC. Its protein product is CASSPGLAGRRSYNEQFF. This chain joins TRBV9 and TRBJ2-1, with 9 bases that match TRBD2. Germline CDR1 and CDR2: SGDLS and YYNGEE. The V segment lost 4 bases and the J segment 0 bases; nucleotides outside the gene matches: 11. The CDR3 length is 18 residues.

The chain joins TRBV3-1 to TRBJ2-3, with 13 bases identical to TRBD2. V shed 10 bases and J 3 bases; nucleotides not matched to a gene: 10. Germline V lookup: CDR1 LGHDT, CDR2 YNNKEL (reference sequence). CDR3 length equals 16 residues. The CDR3 bases are TGTGCCACTTCACTAGCGGGAGGGCCGGGTACAGATACGCAGTATTTT. It is translated as CATSLAGGPGTDTQYF.

The CDR3 region is CASSQDLLGTRIRDEQYF. CDR3 DNA: TGTGCCAGCAGTCAGGACCTCCTGGGGACACGGATACGTGACGAGCAGTACTTC. The chain links TRBV6-2 or TRBV6-3 to TRBJ2-7; the D gene is possibly TRBD1 (6 bases). Germline loops: CDR1 MNHEY, CDR2 SVGEGT. Trimming pared 5 bases from V and 5 bases from J, leaving 28 bases between. This CDR3 has 18 amino acids.

At least ten counts were recorded for this clonotype. The V and J genes are TRBV3-1 and TRBJ1-6, with 9 bases fitting TRBD1. V shed 4 bases, J shed 7 bases, and the junction held 5 bases outside the gene matches. Germline V gives CDR1 LGHDT, CDR2 YNNKEL (reference sequence). The CDR3 runs to 15 residues. In DNA form, the CDR3 reads TGTGCCAGCAGCCGAGACAGGGGGTGGAATTCACCCCTCCACTTT. Translated, it gives CASSRDRGWNSPLHF.

About this clonotype: A single base separates this from a much larger clone, so it may be a read error. The genes are TRBV20-1 and TRBJ2-4; D perhaps matches TRBD1 (6 bases). Germline CDR1 and CDR2: DFQATT and SNEGSKA (reference sequence). This CDR3 spans 16 amino acids. V was pared by 3 bases and J by 1 base, with 16 bases between. The CDR3 region has the DNA TGCAGTGCTAGTACCCAAAGGGACACGGCCAAAAACATTCAGTACTTC. It encodes CSASTQRDTAKNIQYF.